Below, one TCR beta chain is given with its context. This entry comes from a study of T cells after yellow fever vaccination. MiXCR, run by TCRdb on the 5' RACE reads, gives a single entry per CDR3 protein. The sample lists hundreds of thousands of distinct CDR3 sequences, around a sixth occurring once. The J segment lost 7 bases and the V segment lost 8 bases, leaving 4 bases of the junction unmatched. The CDR3 consists of 12 residues. Germline V CDR1 and CDR2: MGHDK, SYGVNS. V and J are TRBV25-1 and TRBJ1-2; the match to TRBD1 covers 10 bases. The origin of this receptor is a man between 18 and 29 years old who received the YFV17D yellow fever vaccine. Specimen: PBMCs, collected about 5 days after the first yellow fever vaccination. CDR3 in amino acids: CASGQGGGGYTF. CDR3 DNA: TGTGCCAGCGGACAGGGGGGTGGTGGCTACACCTTC.